What follows are 7 T cell receptor beta chains derived from one specimen sequenced in a study of OX40 agonist ivuxolimab in advanced cancers. The method was immunoSEQ multiplex PCR; TCRdb's version includes in-frame clones alone and lacks a portion of them. The sample yields about 32,000 clones, less than 90% seen once. The specimen was CD4+ or CD8+ T cells sorted from blood, collected in a trial of the OX40 agonist ivuxolimab. The receptor set was obtained from an adult with an advanced solid tumor such as melanoma, head and neck, liver or kidney cancer.

V is TRBV7-9 and J is TRBJ2-2; no reliable D call. CDR1 and CDR2 from the germline V gene are SEHNR and FQNEAQ (reference sequence). This CDR3 has 14 amino acids. V was shortened by 2 bases and J by 4 bases, with 8 bases between the two germline ends. The CDR3 DNA follows: TGTGCCAGCAGCTTACTAGACTTCACCGGGGAGCTGTTTTTT. The encoded protein is CASSLLDFTGELFF.

The V gene is TRBV7-9, the J gene TRBJ1-2; D is undetermined. The V and J ends lost 5 bases and 0 bases respectively, with 7 bases between them. The CDR3 loop spans 13 amino acids. The germline V gene encodes CDR1 SEHNR and CDR2 FQNEAQ (reference sequence). In DNA form, the CDR3 reads TGTGCCAGCAGCCCCGGGACTAACTATGGCTACACCTTC. As protein: CASSPGTNYGYTF. The entire variable domain, with the rest obtained from reference TRBV7-9 and TRBJ1-2, is as follows: DTGVSQNPRHKITKRGQNVTFRCDPISEHNRLYWYRQTLGQGPEFLTYFQNEAQLEKSRLLSDRFSAERPKGSFSTLEIQRTEQGDSAMYLCASSPGTNYGYTFGSGTRLTVV.

The chain's CDR3 is CASSPGTGPQETQYF. Here the CDR3 DNA reads TGTGCCAGCAGCCCGGGGACAGGCCCGCAAGAGACCCAGTACTTC. The genes are TRBV7-6 and TRBJ2-5; 8 bases map to TRBD1. The CDR3 length is 15 residues. The germline CDR1 and CDR2 sequences are SGHVS and FNYEAQ. V was clipped by 5 bases and J by 2 bases; unmatched bases: 7.

The CDR3 region is CASRTGFAGELFF. The CDR3 DNA sequence: TGTGCCAGTAGGACAGGGTTTGCCGGGGAGCTGTTTTTT. The V and J genes are TRBV19 and TRBJ2-2, with 7 bases lining up with TRBD1. The junction had 4 bases not matched to a gene; V was cut back by 6 bases and J by 6 bases. CDR3 size: 13 residues. Germline V gene data show CDR1 as LNHDA and CDR2 as SQIVND (reference sequence).

The gene calls are TRBV6-5 and TRBJ2-7; maybe TRBD1 (7 bases). V shed 6 bases and J shed 4 bases, with 19 bases lying between them. Germline V lookup: CDR1 MNHEY, CDR2 SVGAGI. The CDR3 has 15 amino acids. The CDR3 spells CASRARGEGVYEQYF. The DNA of the CDR3 is TGTGCCAGCAGGGCCAGGGGGGAAGGCGTGTACGAGCAGTACTTC.

J is TRBJ2-3 and V is TRBV7-9; D ambiguous. The V gene's germline CDR1 is SEHNR and CDR2 FQNEAQ (reference sequence). V lost 5 bases to trimming and J lost 6 bases, with 18 bases between them. CDR3 length equals 15 residues. This chain's CDR3 is CASSPAWAAEDTQYF. The CDR3 nucleotides are TGTGCCAGCAGCCCGGCGTGGGCGGCGGAGGATACGCAGTATTTT.

The chain recombines TRBV9 with TRBJ1-2, with a weak D call TRBD1 (6 bases). V was trimmed by 3 bases and J by 0 bases, leaving 18 bases between them. The CDR3 sequence is 17 residues long. Germline V gene sequence: CDR1 SGDLS, CDR2 YYNGEE. The CDR3 reads CASSAWDTVEANYGYTF. CDR3 coding DNA: TGTGCCAGCAGCGCGTGGGACACGGTGGAAGCTAACTATGGCTACACCTTC.